This TCR beta chain was captured by sequencing in a study of cytomegalovirus exposure and HLA in healthy donors (dated by TCRdb to the late 2010s). Turning to the overall study: An earlier analysis of roughly 500 of the donors reported more than 250 Gb of sequence data and roughly 100 million unique TCR beta sequences from approximately 180 million T cells. Among over 350 genotyped donors of the cohort, an average of around 240,000 unique TCR beta nucleotide sequences were sequenced per donor, roughly a sixth of them non-productive. Typing coverage differed by locus: A, B, C, DRB1 and DQB1 were typed in about 629-630 donors, DQA1 in 500 to 550, DPA1 in approximately 610, and DPB1 in roughly 450. In a later analysis, previously published TCR beta repertoires from 550 to 700 donors were re-analyzed and high-resolution HLA genotyping was added so that TCR occurrence patterns could be studied. Donor age, sex, ethnicity and CMV serostatus were collected together with the repertoire data. Class I and class II HLA loci were covered by the typing at four-digit resolution. Among the roughly 410 genotyped donors, about 85% belonged to the genetic ancestry cluster associated with self-reported Caucasian donors. Genome-wide SNP genotypes for about 60% of the 666 donors were used in a later genetic analysis, which treated that subset as a discovery cohort. Five DR-DQ haplotypes were handled as single units for association and clustering because linkage in the cohort was strong. To predict cytomegalovirus infection status, the study brought together high-throughput TCR immunosequencing, statistical association of individual TCRs with disease status, and machine learning. Every repertoire in the discovery cohort had been generated on one and the same sequencing platform. An earlier analysis of around 540 of the donors applied high-throughput TCR beta sequencing to assess whether each TCR beta V gene segment acted as functional or pseudogenic. Using immunosequencing, the study profiled T cell repertoires from 500 to 800 subjects and related those repertoires to cytomegalovirus serostatus. An early release covering 500 to 750 HLA-typed donors comprised about 320 gigabases of sequencing data and around 86 million unique TCR sequences. A separate validation cohort of 90 to 150 different subjects was used in addition to the roughly 640-subject first cohort. Rather than using new phenotypic data, the later analysis identified candidate immune exposures from TCR beta sequences and from how often those sequences occurred across donors. The study aimed to test whether signatures of past pathogen exposure could be identified by cataloging public T cell receptors.

Summary of the overall study and its limitations: In the study, approximately 160 TCR beta chains were listed as associated with cytomegalovirus. When HLA alleles, especially DR and DQ, strongly co-occurred, attributing TCR associations to individual alleles was difficult. Because HLA typing was missing for some donors at each locus, association tests included only the typed subset. A later analysis found that HLA-associated TCR beta chains were more clonally expanded and had lower generation probabilities than equally common non-associated chains. Cytomegalovirus status was reported to be diagnosed by the classifier with high specificity and sensitivity in both the original and validation cohorts. Linkage disequilibrium might explain the correlated functional status among segregating V segments, but an unknown experimental factor could not be excluded. Some IMGT-functional V segments, including TRBV6-2 and TRBV6-3, could not be told apart with the 87-base-pair reads, so those segments were excluded. A cluster of highly shared sequence variants was judged likely to be a technical artifact of the sequencing pipeline. In a later genetic analysis, fewer N-insertions in productive TCRs were reported among donors in an Asian-associated ancestry cluster than the approximately 670-donor mean. It was suggested by the authors that the approach could potentially be generalized to other disease states and immunological phenotypes. An earlier analysis of 450 to 750 of the donors showed that most TCR beta V segments appeared in productive rearrangements either about 87% or about 30% of the time, which broadly matched IMGT annotations. According to a later analysis, parvovirus B19, influenza, CMV and Epstein-Barr virus appeared linked to several top co-occurrence clusters. Presence/absence analyses assumed roughly uniform sequencing depth across donors, an assumption that may not hold. Three of the identified cytomegalovirus-associated TCR beta chains were confirmed in vitro to be specific for cytomegalovirus antigens. A later analysis associated 15,000 to 20,000 TCR beta sequences with specific HLA alleles at a false discovery rate of 0.05. A further reported finding was that TCR beta sequences accurately predicted the HLA-A and HLA-B alleles for most subjects in the first cohort. A later analysis found that most CMV-associated TCR beta chains appeared HLA-restricted, with HLA associations seemingly driven largely by CMV exposure. Because counts were too low, more than 15 rarely observed V segments, including chromosome 9 orphons, were excluded from the earlier analysis of 587 of the donors. Across donors, most TCR sequences were observed very rarely, whereas some public TCRs were present in many individuals. An association between a missense DCLRE1C variant and V-gene and J-gene trimming of TCR beta chains was found in a later genetic analysis and replicated in an independent cohort. A later analysis found that TCR association rates varied across HLA loci, with DRB1 alleles showing the most associated TCRs and HLA-C alleles the fewest. Immune exposure information for the cohort was limited to CMV serostatus. In this cohort, only TCR beta chains were sequenced, and detectable features were limited by the absence of alpha or paired-chain data.

The method behind the library was the immunoSEQ multiplex PCR assay. For the multiplex PCR, a mixture combining 60 forward primers for TCR Vbeta segments and 13 reverse primers for TCR Jbeta segments was used. The CDR3 region of rearranged TCR beta genes was amplified from genomic DNA with a multiplex PCR assay. The amplified TCR beta libraries were sequenced on the Illumina HiSeq System as 87-base-pair reads. On the study's bioinformatics: Across the 600 to 700 repertoires, a later analysis counted approximately 75 million unique TCR beta chains, approximately 12 million of which were shared by at least two donors. A nearest-neighbor algorithm error-corrected the raw reads and collapsed the reads into unique sequences, merging closely related sequences to remove PCR and sequencing errors. Alignment of CDR3 sequences to IMGT reference sequences was used to assign V, D and J gene segments. For a sequence to be retained, a match of at least six nucleotides was required to both a V gene segment and a J gene segment. A rearrangement was called productive if the CDR3 had no stop codons and remained in frame with V and J, and every other rearrangement was called non-productive. Following IMGT convention, CDR3 was defined as the stretch from the second conserved V-encoded cysteine up to the conserved J-encoded phenylalanine. The earlier analysis of approximately 590 of the donors excluded any sequence lacking an unambiguous match to a single V gene segment. In an earlier analysis of almost 600 of the donors, a V segment was called functional when productive rearrangements were above 56.7%, and segregating when the standard deviation between donors exceeded 5%. To diagnose cytomegalovirus status from the catalog of TCR beta chain sequences, a statistical classification framework was built. In a later analysis, V and J genes were assigned by comparing TCR nucleotide sequences against IMGT/GENE-DB human TR gene sequences. The TCRdist pipeline was used in a later analysis to assign CDR3 sequences and most-parsimonious VDJ recombination scenarios. In a later analysis, each TCR beta chain was defined by its CDR3 amino acid sequence together with its V-gene family, and reads without a unique V-gene family were excluded. As a way to deal with suspected cross-contamination and a sequencing artifact, a later analysis dropped 640 or so nucleotide sequences that were highly shared and had low generation probability. A later analysis calculated a clonal expansion index for each public chain from normalized within-repertoire ranks of inferred template counts. A later analysis computed generation probabilities with a VDJ recombination model fitted to out-of-frame rearrangements, and checked the results against IGoR. Hypergeometric tests were used in a later analysis to score TCR-TCR, TCR-HLA and TCR-CMV co-occurrence, with a repertoire-size bias correction applied to the TCR pairs. To estimate false discovery rates, a later analysis permuted the HLA or CMV assignments 20 times. In a later analysis, co-occurring TCRs were grouped using DBSCAN, and TCRdist sequence similarity was added for clustering within HLA-allele-positive subsets. For co-occurrence clustering, repertoires with fewer than 30,000 or more than 120,000 public chains were excluded, along with a handful of repertoires with anomalous nucleotide sharing. Imported from immuneACCESS, the table was reduced by TCRdb to in-frame sequences with V and J called. These copies leave out some clones; in studies compared against another copy, an unresolved V gene accounts for under half, and the cause of the remainder is not known. V and J calls and clone size follow that table, whereas D and trimming were derived from the DNA. The sample table lists around 280,000 clones, roughly 90% of them with a count of one. The ten largest clones represent 2% to 3% of the sample.

Points on this clone: No cognate antigen has been identified for it. The input lacks base qualities; no much larger clone sits a single base away.

The CDR3 has 16 amino acids, counting the end cysteine and phenylalanine. The retained sequence is limited to the CDR3, 48 bases, with the frame set at the first base. For CDR1 and CDR2, the germline V gene (reference sequence) lists MNHEY and SMNVEV. Between the V and J ends, shortened by 0 bases and 5 bases respectively, the junction contains 14 bases. The cohort comprised more than 550 healthy bone marrow donors. Cohort members were all nominally healthy when sampled, although unrecorded immune exposures were likely present. The donor was CMV seronegative and was included in the group of under 450 seronegative cohort members. A peripheral blood sample was collected from each donor, and TCR beta sequencing was performed on peripheral blood mononuclear cells. The Qiagen DNeasy Blood Extraction Kit was used to extract genomic DNA from the blood cell samples.

This receptor was obtained from a woman between 18 and 30 years old in good health and CMV-seronegative. The sequence links TRBV27 to TRBJ1-5; a tentative D match to TRBD1 spans 5 bases. The sample taken for sequencing was PBMCs. In nucleotide form, the sequence is TGTGCCAGCAGTTTATCAGGGGAGGGGAGGCATCAGCCCCAGCATTTT. Its amino acids are CASSLSGEGRHQPQHF.